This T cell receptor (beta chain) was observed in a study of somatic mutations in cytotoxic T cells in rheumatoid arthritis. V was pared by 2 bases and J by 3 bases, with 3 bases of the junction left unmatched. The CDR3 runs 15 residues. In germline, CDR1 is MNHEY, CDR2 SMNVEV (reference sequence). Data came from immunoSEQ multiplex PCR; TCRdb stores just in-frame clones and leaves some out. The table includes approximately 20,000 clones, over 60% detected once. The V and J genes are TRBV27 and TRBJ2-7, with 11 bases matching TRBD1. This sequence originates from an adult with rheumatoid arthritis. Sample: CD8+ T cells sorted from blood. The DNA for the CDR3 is TGTGCCAGCAGTTTAGGGGGACAGGGGGGCTACGAGCAGTACTTC. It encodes CASSLGGQGGYEQYF.